Presented here are 23 T cell receptor beta chains from one specimen sequenced in a study of OX40 agonist ivuxolimab in advanced cancers. The method was the immunoSEQ multiplex PCR assay. Not all clones reach the TCRdb copy of this immuneACCESS table, which keeps in-frame sequences only. Checked studies attribute under half of the gap to unresolved V genes and leave the rest unexplained. For this sample the table gives tens of thousands of clones, of which about 90% were detected only once. The ten largest clones add up to about 4.4% of the sample. Source: CD4+ or CD8+ T cells sorted from blood, taken in a trial of the OX40 agonist ivuxolimab. The receptors stem from an adult with an advanced solid tumor such as melanoma, head and neck, liver or kidney cancer.

The chain joins TRBV5-6 to TRBJ2-5; no clear D. Germline loops: CDR1 SGHDT, CDR2 YYEEEE. This CDR3 contains 13 residues. Trimming removed 0 bases from V and 1 base from J, with 4 bases in between. CDR3 nucleotides: TGTGCCAGCAGCTTGGGTAGCCAAGAGACCCAGTACTTC. Translated, it gives CASSLGSQETQYF.

V and J are TRBV7-2 and TRBJ2-7, with 10 bases that match TRBD2. This CDR3 spans 14 amino acids. In germline, CDR1 is SGHTA, CDR2 FQGNSA. The V segment lost 1 base and the J segment 4 bases; nucleotides outside the gene matches: 1. CDR3 sequence: CASSLERGGYEQYF. The CDR3, as DNA: TGTGCCAGCAGCTTAGAGCGGGGGGGGTACGAGCAGTACTTC. The whole variable domain, remainder taken from reference TRBV7-2 and TRBJ2-7, is GAGVSQSPSNKVTEKGKDVELRCDPISGHTALYWYRQSLGQGLEFLIYFQGNSAPDKSGLPSDRFSAERTGGSVSTLTIQRTQQEDSAVYLCASSLERGGYEQYFGPGTRLTVT.

A note on this clone: Compared with germline, one end of the junction differs, possibly owing to a read error. The chain uses TRBV7-9 and TRBJ2-5; weak D call: TRBD1 (6 bases). The germline CDR1 and CDR2 sequences are SEHNR and FQNEAQ (reference sequence). The CDR3 totals 14 residues. Here the CDR3 reads CASSDWTAQESQYF. As DNA, the CDR3 is TGTGCCAGCAGCGACTGGACAGCACAAGAGTCCCAGTACTTC.

V usage is TRBV6-5 and J usage is TRBJ2-5; weak D call: TRBD2 (6 bases). Germline V gene data show CDR1 as MNHEY and CDR2 as SVGAGI. Trimming removed 7 bases from V and 3 bases from J, with 12 bases in between. The CDR3 has 13 amino acids. Written as DNA, the CDR3 is TGTGCCAGCACCTTTGGGGGGAAAGAGACCCAGTACTTC. This gives the protein CASTFGGKETQYF.

The V call is TRBV11-1, the J call TRBJ2-1; 7 bases are a match to TRBD2. This CDR3 region has 16 residues. CDR1 and CDR2 (germline): SGHAT, FQDESV (reference sequence). The J segment lost 2 bases and the V segment lost 3 bases, leaving 7 bases of the junction unmatched. The CDR3 DNA follows: TGTGCCAGCAGCTTGCCCCGGGGGAGGGCCTACAATGAGCAGTTCTTC. Translated: CASSLPRGRAYNEQFF.

As to this clone: The germline gene is not matched at one end of the junction; a read error may be the cause. V is TRBV28 and J is TRBJ2-7, with D possibly matching TRBD2 (5 bases). This CDR3 comprises 15 residues. CDR1 is MDHEN, CDR2 SYDVKM, per germline. The CDR3 reads CASSPYERQRLFCHF. DNA of the CDR3: TGTGCCAGCAGTCCTTATGAGCGGCAACGGCTATTTTGCCACTTC.

The chain links TRBV15 to TRBJ2-3, with TRBD2 identical over 10 bases. Germline V lookup: CDR1 LNHNV, CDR2 YYDKDF (reference sequence). The CDR3 extends over 14 amino acids. Trimming took 7 bases from V and 4 from J; bases not matched to a gene: 5. CDR3 nucleotide sequence: TGTGCCACCACAAGCGGGGGGGCCGCAGATACGCAGTATTTT. Translating it yields CATTSGGAADTQYF.

The CDR3: CASDLGGEQFF. DNA for the CDR3: TGTGCCAGCGACCTCGGGGGGGAGCAGTTCTTC. The genes are TRBV9 and TRBJ2-1, with 7 bases identical to TRBD2. V lost 7 bases, J lost 10 bases, and 5 bases stayed unmatched. Germline V gene sequence: CDR1 SGDLS, CDR2 YYNGEE. This CDR3 has 11 residues.

The chain has TRBV5-4 and TRBJ1-1; tentative D call: TRBD1 (5 bases). This CDR3 spans 13 amino acids. Trimming shortened V by 4 bases and J by 7 bases, and 14 bases separated the two germline ends. Germline CDR1 SGHNT, CDR2 YYREEE (reference sequence). The CDR3, as DNA: TGTGCCAGCAGCCCCGGGGGAGGTGTTGAAGCTTTCTTT. Translation: CASSPGGGVEAFF.

The V call is TRBV6-5, the J call TRBJ2-5; no firm D call. The CDR3 has 14 residues. V was trimmed by 5 bases and J by 0 bases, leaving 10 bases between them. Germline-derived CDR1 and CDR2 are MNHEY and SVGAGI. The CDR3 here is CASSRLAYQETQYF. CDR3 DNA sequence: TGTGCCAGCAGTAGGCTCGCTTACCAAGAGACCCAGTACTTC.

The rearrangement links TRBV15 to TRBJ1-6; D ambiguous. Between the trimmed V and J ends, which lost 1 base and 0 bases, there was a span of 13 bases. The V gene's germline CDR1 is LNHNV and CDR2 YYDKDF (reference sequence). CDR3 length: 18 residues. CDR3 region: CATSRGEALSSYNSPLHF. DNA for the CDR3: TGTGCCACCAGCAGAGGGGAAGCTTTAAGCTCCTATAATTCACCCCTCCACTTT.

The V and J genes are TRBV7-8 and TRBJ2-1, with 7 bases aligning to TRBD2. The germline gives CDR1 SGHVS, CDR2 FQNEAQ. With V trimmed by 2 bases and J by 1 base, 2 bases remained unmatched. CDR3 length: 15 residues. The CDR3 loop is CASSLSSGSYNEQFF. CDR3 coding DNA: TGTGCCAGCAGCTTATCTAGCGGTTCCTACAATGAGCAGTTCTTC.

This sequence joins TRBV2 and TRBJ2-1; D may be TRBD1 (5 bases). This CDR3 has 14 amino acids. Germline CDR1 SNHLY, CDR2 FYNNEI. V shed 5 bases and J shed 10 bases, with 18 bases lying between them. CDR3 coding DNA: TGTGCCAGCAGTCCCTCCAGGGAAGTCTTCGAGCAGTTCTTC. Translating gives CASSPSREVFEQFF. Based on the CDR3 plus reference TRBV2 and TRBJ2-1, the full variable domain is EPEVTQTPSHQVTQMGQEVILRCVPISNHLYFYWYRQILGQKVEFLVSFYNNEISEKSEIFDDQFSVERPDGSNFTLKIRSTKLEDSAMYFCASSPSREVFEQFFGPGTRLTVL.

The rearrangement links TRBV5-4 to TRBJ2-2; weak D call: TRBD2 (6 bases). V shed 2 bases and J shed 1 base, with 9 bases lying between them. This CDR3 has 15 amino acids. Germline V gene data show CDR1 as SGHNT and CDR2 as YYREEE (reference sequence). In DNA, the CDR3 is TGTGCCAGCAGCTTCGTTAGCGGGAACACCGGGGAGCTGTTTTTT. Protein: CASSFVSGNTGELFF.

The V call is TRBV11-2, the J call TRBJ2-1, with 9 nucleotides matching TRBD1. From germline, CDR1 is SGHAT and CDR2 FQNNGV. The CDR3 is made up of 13 amino acids. CDR3: CALTGGSYNEQFF. As DNA, the CDR3 is TGTGCTCTCACAGGGGGCAGCTACAATGAGCAGTTCTTC.

CDR3 sequence (DNA): TGTGCCAGTAGTATCACATCGTCGGGGGTAACCCAGTACTTC. Amino acids: CASSITSSGVTQYF. The chain recombines TRBV19 with TRBJ2-5, with D perhaps matching TRBD2 (6 bases). Germline CDR1 is LNHDA and CDR2 is SQIVND (reference sequence). Trimming removed 3 bases from V and 8 bases from J, with 16 bases in between. The CDR3 length is 14 residues.

V usage is TRBV28 and J usage is TRBJ1-5, with D possibly being TRBD1 (6 bases). V gave up 6 bases and J gave up 1 base, with 10 bases separating them. This CDR3 is built from 14 residues. From germline, CDR1 is MDHEN and CDR2 SYDVKM. For the CDR3, the DNA is TGTGCCAGCAGGGACAGAATCAGCAATCAGCCCCAGCATTTT. Its protein is CASRDRISNQPQHF.

This chain connects TRBV4-3 to TRBJ1-1; possibly TRBD1 for D (6 bases). CDR1 LGHNA and CDR2 YSLEER come from the germline V gene. Between the trimmed V and J ends, which lost 0 bases and 2 bases, there was a span of 13 bases. This CDR3 has 16 residues. CDR3 loop: CASSQDAGDFNTEAFF. Written as DNA, the CDR3 is TGCGCCAGCAGCCAAGATGCAGGGGACTTCAACACTGAAGCTTTCTTT.

The chain has TRBV11-1 and TRBJ2-5; TRBD1 matches at 7 bases. The germline CDR1 and CDR2 sequences are SGHAT and FQDESV (reference sequence). CDR3 length: 15 amino acids. J lost 4 bases, V lost 1 base, and 6 bases had no gene match. The CDR3, as DNA: TGTGCCAGCAGCTTAGAGTCGGCAGGGGGAGAGACCCAGTACTTC. Its translation is CASSLESAGGETQYF.

The chain uses TRBV5-1 and TRBJ2-3, with D unresolved. Germline values: CDR1 SGHRS, CDR2 YFSETQ. Deletions cut 1 base from V and 0 bases from J, with 9 bases between. The CDR3 loop spans 15 amino acids. The CDR3 loop reads CASSLHRQSTDTQYF. CDR3 bases: TGCGCCAGCAGCTTGCACCGCCAAAGCACAGATACGCAGTATTTT.

This rearrangement joins TRBV5-4 to TRBJ2-7; 12 bases are a match to TRBD1. Trimming removed 4 bases from V and 6 bases from J; junction bases left unmatched: 5. Germline V gives CDR1 SGHNT, CDR2 YYREEE (reference sequence). This CDR3 comprises 14 residues. CDR3 DNA: TGTGCCAGCAGCCCGCCGGGACAGGGGGCCGAGCAGTACTTC. This gives the protein CASSPPGQGAEQYF.

This clone was seen just once. CDR3 DNA: TGTGCCACCAGTGTATTGGGGGGCTCGACTGAAGCTTTCTTT. Encoded protein: CATSVLGGSTEAFF. The V and J genes are TRBV19 and TRBJ1-1; TRBD1 is a possible D gene (6 bases). The CDR3 spans 14 residues. V was trimmed by 10 bases and J by 5 bases, leaving 20 bases between them. In germline, CDR1 is LNHDA, CDR2 SQIVND (reference sequence).

The rearrangement links TRBV6-4 to TRBJ2-1; D unclear. Germline-derived CDR1 and CDR2 are MRHNA and SNTAGT. This CDR3 has 12 residues. The ends were cut back, 11 bases at V and 3 bases at J, with 11 bases in the middle. In DNA form, the CDR3 reads TGTGCCGAGTTAGGTGGCTACAATGAGCAGTTCTTC. This translates into CAELGGYNEQFF.